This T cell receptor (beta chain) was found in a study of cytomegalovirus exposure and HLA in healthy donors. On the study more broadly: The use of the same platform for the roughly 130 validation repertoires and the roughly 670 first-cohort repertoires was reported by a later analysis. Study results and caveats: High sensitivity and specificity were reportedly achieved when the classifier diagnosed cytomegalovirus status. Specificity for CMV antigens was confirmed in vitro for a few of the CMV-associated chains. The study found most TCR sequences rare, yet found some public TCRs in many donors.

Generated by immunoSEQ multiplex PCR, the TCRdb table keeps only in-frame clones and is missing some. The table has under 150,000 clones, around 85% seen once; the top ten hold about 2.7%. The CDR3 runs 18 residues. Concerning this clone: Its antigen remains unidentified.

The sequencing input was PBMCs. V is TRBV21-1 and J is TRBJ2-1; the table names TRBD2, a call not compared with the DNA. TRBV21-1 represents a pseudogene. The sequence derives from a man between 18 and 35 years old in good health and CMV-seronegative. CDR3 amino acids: CASSKGYCSSGTYNEQFF. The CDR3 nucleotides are TGTGCCAGCAGCAAAGGGTACTGTTCGAGCGGGACTTACAATGAGCAGTTCTTC.